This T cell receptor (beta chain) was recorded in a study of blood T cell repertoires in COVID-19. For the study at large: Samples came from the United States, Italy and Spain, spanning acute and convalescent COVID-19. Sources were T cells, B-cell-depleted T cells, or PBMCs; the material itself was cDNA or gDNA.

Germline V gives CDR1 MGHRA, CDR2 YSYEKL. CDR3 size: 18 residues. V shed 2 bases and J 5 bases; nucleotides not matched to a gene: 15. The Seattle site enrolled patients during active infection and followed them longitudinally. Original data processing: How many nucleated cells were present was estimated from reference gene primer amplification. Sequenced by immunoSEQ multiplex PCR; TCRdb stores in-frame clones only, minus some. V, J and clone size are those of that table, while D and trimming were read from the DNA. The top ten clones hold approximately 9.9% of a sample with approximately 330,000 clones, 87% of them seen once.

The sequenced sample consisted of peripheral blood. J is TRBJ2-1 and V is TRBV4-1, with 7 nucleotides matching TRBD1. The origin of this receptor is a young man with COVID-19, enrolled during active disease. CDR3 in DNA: TGCGCCAGCAGCCAAATAGGTACCAGGACAGGAGACAACAATGAGCAGTTCTTC. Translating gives CASSQIGTRTGDNNEQFF.